What follows are 21 T cell receptor beta chains derived from one specimen sequenced in a study of blood T cell repertoires in COVID-19. Assay used: immunoSEQ multiplex PCR; TCRdb lists only in-frame clones, some missing. This sample has fewer than 150,000 clones, with 65% to 85% found just once. Sample: peripheral blood. The receptor source for this set is a human donor in a cohort sampled during active COVID-19.

The chain couples TRBV18 to TRBJ1-2; D perhaps matches TRBD1 (6 bases). Germline assignment: CDR1 KGHSH and CDR2 LQKENI. V was clipped by 5 bases and J by 1 base, with 17 bases between them. The CDR3 spans 16 residues. CDR3 protein: CASSASHQDSNYGYTF. The CDR3 nucleotides read TGTGCCAGCTCAGCCAGCCACCAGGACAGTAACTATGGCTACACCTTC.

This clone occurred once. The rearrangement joins TRBV12-5 to TRBJ1-1, with D possibly being TRBD1 (6 bases). With 6 bases removed from V and 2 bases from J, the gap between germline ends came to 10 bases. CDR3 length equals 13 residues. Germline CDR1 and CDR2: LGHNT and FRNRAP. The DNA for the CDR3 is TGTGCTAGTGGCCAGGGGCTCAACACTGAAGCTTTCTTT. Translating it yields CASGQGLNTEAFF.

This rearrangement joins TRBV27 to TRBJ1-4; tentatively, D is TRBD1 (6 bases). Trimming took 2 bases from V and 7 from J, leaving 11 bases between them. Germline assignment: CDR1 MNHEY and CDR2 SMNVEV (reference sequence). This CDR3 has 14 residues. The CDR3: CASSLVRGGEKLFF. Written as DNA, the CDR3 is TGTGCCAGCAGTTTAGTAAGGGGGGGTGAAAAACTGTTTTTT.

This clone was counted once. The chain links TRBV5-1 to TRBJ2-2, with D perhaps matching TRBD1 (6 bases). CDR3 length equals 14 residues. The V gene's germline CDR1 is SGHRS and CDR2 YFSETQ. Trimming took 4 bases from V and 3 from J, leaving 10 bases between them. CDR3 bases: TGCGCCAGCAGCGATACAGGGTACACCGGGGAGCTGTTTTTT. Amino acids: CASSDTGYTGELFF.

CDR3 DNA: TGTGCCAGCTCATCCCCGACAGATCCCTACGAGCAGTACTTC. Translation gives CASSSPTDPYEQYF. The genes are TRBV18 and TRBJ2-7; maybe TRBD1 (5 bases). Trimming took 5 bases from V and 2 from J, leaving 13 bases between them. The CDR3 totals 14 residues. Germline lookup yields CDR1 KGHSH and CDR2 LQKENI.

The DNA for the CDR3 is TGTGCCAGCAGCCAAGTCGAGAGGCACGAGCAGTACTTC. This translates into CASSQVERHEQYF. The chain couples TRBV3-1 (or the pseudogene TRBV3-2) to TRBJ2-7; no clear D. V lost 1 base and J lost 5, with 9 bases in between. Germline values: CDR1 LGHDT, CDR2 YNNKEL (reference sequence). This CDR3 has 13 residues.

The J gene is TRBJ2-7, the V gene TRBV5-1; no clear D. Trimming removed 1 base at V and 0 bases at J, with 5 bases between. The length of the CDR3 is 13 residues. Per germline, CDR1 SGHRS and CDR2 YFSETQ. CDR3 bases: TGCGCCAGCAGCTTGAGTAGCTCCTACGAGCAGTACTTC. Protein sequence: CASSLSSSYEQYF.

This clone was recorded once. This CDR3 is CASKTGTGRNEQFF. CDR3 coding DNA: TGCGCCAGCAAAACCGGGACAGGGCGGAATGAGCAGTTCTTC. V is TRBV10-2 and J is TRBJ2-1; 9 nucleotides line up with TRBD1. Trimming at V came to 7 bases and at J to 7 bases, leaving 8 bases not matched to a gene. The CDR3 spans 14 residues. Germline V gene lookup returns CDR1 WSHSY and CDR2 SAAADI.

J is TRBJ2-3 and V is TRBV3-1 (or the pseudogene TRBV3-2); 7 nucleotides line up with TRBD2. The CDR3 spans 14 residues. The ends lost 3 bases at V and 14 bases at J; junction bases unmatched: 14. From germline, CDR1 is LGHDT and CDR2 YNNKEL (reference sequence). In DNA, the CDR3 is TGTGCCAGCAGCCAGAGTGGGAGGGGCGACGGGGGGTATTTT. Protein: CASSQSGRGDGGYF.

CDR3 sequence: CASSYSIDRGGGYTF. The CDR3 DNA is TGTGCCAGCAGTTACTCTATTGACAGGGGAGGGGGCTACACCTTC. V and J are TRBV6-5 and TRBJ1-2; 8 nucleotides agree with TRBD1. Germline V gene lookup returns CDR1 MNHEY and CDR2 SVGAGI. The J segment lost 8 bases and the V segment lost 0 bases, leaving 8 bases of the junction unmatched. CDR3 size: 15 residues.

V usage is TRBV20-1 and J usage is TRBJ1-5; 7 nucleotides agree with TRBD1. Trimming at V came to 3 bases and at J to 1 base, leaving 9 bases not matched to a gene. The V gene's germline CDR1 is DFQATT and CDR2 SNEGSKA (reference sequence). This CDR3 has 16 amino acids. The CDR3 reads CSASLPTGLSNQPQHF. The CDR3 DNA reads TGCAGTGCTAGTCTACCGACAGGGCTAAGCAATCAGCCCCAGCATTTT.

The rearrangement joins TRBV4-2 to TRBJ1-3; perhaps TRBD1 as D (6 bases). Trimming removed 3 bases at V and 4 bases at J, with 10 bases between. This CDR3 has 14 amino acids. Germline-derived CDR1 and CDR2 are LGHNA and YNFKEQ. The CDR3 region is CASSQTGSGNTIYF. CDR3 in DNA: TGTGCCAGCAGCCAGACAGGTTCAGGAAACACCATATATTTT.

J is TRBJ2-2 and V is TRBV28; 12 bases match TRBD1. V lost 6 bases to trimming and J lost 5 bases; unmatched junction nucleotides: 7. The CDR3 consists of 16 residues. Germline V gives CDR1 MDHEN, CDR2 SYDVKM. CDR3 loop: CASSLGTGGITGELFF. In DNA, the CDR3 is TGTGCCAGCAGCCTAGGGACAGGGGGCATTACCGGGGAGCTGTTTTTT.

V is TRBV28 and J is TRBJ2-3, with a possible D match to TRBD2 (5 bases). V was shortened by 3 bases and J by 6 bases, with 10 bases between the two germline ends. The CDR3 is 13 residues long. Germline CDR1 is MDHEN and CDR2 is SYDVKM. CDR3 sequence (DNA): TGTGCCAGCAGTTTCTCGGGGTACGATACGCAGTATTTT. Amino acid sequence: CASSFSGYDTQYF.

This clone was detected only once. The rearrangement joins TRBV7-6 to TRBJ1-2; D possibly corresponds to TRBD1 (6 bases). This CDR3 spans 13 amino acids. Trimming pared 5 bases from V and 2 bases from J, leaving 9 bases between. CDR1 SGHVS and CDR2 FNYEAQ come from the germline V gene. The chain's CDR3 is CASSPGQNYGYTF. The CDR3 nucleotides read TGTGCCAGCAGCCCGGGACAAAACTATGGCTACACCTTC.

V is TRBV19 and J is TRBJ1-1; perhaps TRBD1 as D (5 bases). Trimming left V 1 base short and J 1 base short, with 10 bases between. From germline, CDR1 is LNHDA and CDR2 SQIVND (reference sequence). This CDR3 has 15 amino acids. The CDR3 DNA sequence: TGTGCCAGTAGTATAGTAGCAGGGAAGAACACTGAAGCTTTCTTT. It encodes CASSIVAGKNTEAFF.

The V gene is TRBV7-2, the J gene TRBJ2-5, with 8 nucleotides matching TRBD2. The CDR3 length is 16 residues. Germline assignment: CDR1 SGHTA and CDR2 FQGNSA. The junction had 10 bases not matched to a gene; V was cut back by 5 bases and J by 2 bases. The CDR3 DNA follows: TGTGCCAGCAGCCCATTTAGCGGGGCCCTACAAGAGACCCAGTACTTC. Translated, it gives CASSPFSGALQETQYF.

The J gene is TRBJ1-2, the V gene TRBV19; 10 bases map to TRBD1. The J segment lost 2 bases and the V segment lost 3 bases, leaving 3 bases of the junction unmatched. This CDR3 is built from 15 residues. Germline-derived CDR1 and CDR2 are LNHDA and SQIVND (reference sequence). In nucleotides, the CDR3 is TGTGCCAGTAGTATTCCGGGACAGGGGAACTATGGCTACACCTTC. Amino acids: CASSIPGQGNYGYTF.

The rearrangement links TRBV20-1 to TRBJ2-3; D call uncertain. This CDR3 region has 10 residues. The V end lost 5 bases, the J end lost 2 bases, and 2 bases lay between the germline ends. Germline V CDR1 and CDR2: DFQATT, SNEGSKA (reference sequence). CDR3 DNA: TGCAGTGCTTACACAGATACGCAGTATTTT. Its protein is CSAYTDTQYF.

The chain links TRBV11-2 to TRBJ1-2; a possible D gene is TRBD1 (5 bases). The V gene lost 5 bases and the J gene lost 7 bases, with 23 bases spanning the gap. The CDR3 contains 16 residues. Germline CDR1 and CDR2: SGHAT and FQNNGV. CDR3 sequence reads: CASSPRGSGKVGGYTF. In DNA form, the CDR3 reads TGTGCCAGCAGCCCCCGGGGGTCGGGCAAAGTTGGTGGCTACACCTTC.

The chain joins TRBV5-4 to TRBJ2-2; D possibly corresponds to TRBD1 (6 bases). The V end was cut by 4 bases, the J end by 0 bases, with 13 bases between. The CDR3 is made up of 16 amino acids. Germline V gene lookup returns CDR1 SGHNT and CDR2 YYREEE (reference sequence). The CDR3 spells CASSPDSYANTGELFF. The CDR3, as DNA: TGTGCCAGCAGCCCGGACAGTTACGCGAACACCGGGGAGCTGTTTTTT.